The 27 T cell receptor beta chains below were found in one sample sequenced in a study of CD8+CD57+ T cells in acquired aplastic anemia. Template material for TCR beta VDJ and CDR3 profiling consisted of genomic DNA. In TCRdb, the reads were re-called with MiXCR into one record per CDR3 protein. This sample yields 400,000 to 450,000 distinct CDR3 sequences, of which roughly 68% are seen a single time; 4% belongs to the top ten. Input material: sorted CD4+, CD8+, or CD8+CD57+ T cells (not recorded which) from PBMCs. These receptors were taken from a human donor in good health, serving as a control.

V is TRBV20-1 and J is TRBJ2-1; the match to TRBD2 covers 10 bases. The CDR3 length is 14 residues. CDR1 is DFQATT and CDR2 is SNEGSKA in the germline V gene (reference sequence). V was pared by 2 bases and J by 7 bases, with 5 bases of the junction left unmatched. CDR3 region: CSARRAGGQNEQFF. CDR3 bases: TGCAGTGCTAGACGAGCGGGGGGGCAGAATGAGCAGTTCTTC.

This clonotype was counted only a few times. The chain couples TRBV15 to TRBJ2-7; the D gene is possibly TRBD1 (6 bases). The V end was cut by 0 bases, the J end by 4 bases, with 10 bases between. The CDR3 has 14 amino acids. Germline loops: CDR1 LNHNV, CDR2 YYDKDF (reference sequence). CDR3 sequence (DNA): TGTGCCACCAGCAGAGATACAGGGTCGTACGAGCAGTACTTC. This sequence encodes CATSRDTGSYEQYF.

With respect to this clonotype: One junction end disagrees with the germline gene, perhaps due to a read error. The V gene is TRBV7-9, the J gene TRBJ2-5; TRBD1 matches 8 bases. The CDR3 sequence is 13 residues long. From germline, CDR1 is SEHNR and CDR2 FQNEAQ (reference sequence). The CDR3 coding sequence is TGTGCCAGCAGCGCCAGGGGGCGAGAGACCCAGTGCTTC. This gives the protein CASSARGRETQCF. Variable domain in full (rest from reference TRBV7-9 and TRBJ2-5): DTGVSQNPRHKITKRGQNVTFRCDPISEHNRLYWYRQTLGQGPEFLTYFQNEAQLEKSRLLSDRFSAERPKGSFSTLEIQRTEQGDSAMYLCASSARGRETQCFGPGTRLLVL.

The genes are TRBV7-4 and TRBJ1-4; D ambiguous. Deletions cut 1 base from V and 14 bases from J, with 20 bases between. Germline V gives CDR1 SGHVT, CDR2 SQSDAQ. CDR3 length: 15 amino acids. CDR3 amino acids: CASSLVVRSGEHLFF. The DNA of the CDR3 is TGTGCCAGCAGCTTAGTTGTACGGAGCGGTGAGCACCTGTTTTTT.

As concerns this clonotype: An end of the junction differs from the germline gene, which may be a read error. This chain uses TRBV15 with TRBJ1-2; possible D gene TRBD1, 6 bases. This CDR3 has 14 residues. CDR1 and CDR2 from the germline V gene are LNHNV and YYDKDF (reference sequence). The CDR3 DNA follows: TGTGCCACCAGCAGAGATAGGGGGGACTCTGGCGACACCTTC. Translated: CATSRDRGDSGDTF.

The J gene is TRBJ1-2, the V gene TRBV20-1, with no clear D. The germline CDR1 and CDR2 sequences are DFQATT and SNEGSKA (reference sequence). V lost 2 bases to trimming and J lost 1 base, with 11 bases between them. CDR3 size: 14 residues. CDR3 sequence (DNA): TGCAGTGCTAGAACGAGGCTTCATAACTATGGCTACACCTTC. Translating gives CSARTRLHNYGYTF.

Here the CDR3 reads CATLAGVDRGEQFF. CDR3 DNA: TGTGCTACACTGGCGGGAGTGGACAGGGGGGAGCAGTTCTTC. V is TRBV7-2 and J is TRBJ2-7; 10 bases fit TRBD1. TRBJ2-1 explains the end of the DNA better; the J call may be wrong. Germline assignment: CDR1 SGHTA and CDR2 FQGNSA. CDR3 size: 14 residues.

There are many counts of this clonotype. The chain carries TRBV29-1 and TRBJ2-7; 10 bases match TRBD1. Trimming took 7 bases from V and 10 from J; bases not matched to a gene: 13. Per germline, CDR1 SQVTM and CDR2 ANQGSEA. The CDR3 sequence is 13 residues long. The CDR3 DNA reads TGCAGCGCCGAGAGGGGGGGGGACAGGGGACAGTACTTC. It codes for CSAERGGDRGQYF.

This clonotype was seen only a few times. The chain employs TRBV20-1 and TRBJ2-7; tentatively, D is TRBD1 (5 bases). Germline V gene data show CDR1 as DFQATT and CDR2 as SNEGSKA (reference sequence). This CDR3 is built from 14 residues. V was trimmed by 1 base and J by 4 bases, leaving 14 bases between them. The DNA of the CDR3 is TGCAGTGCTAGAGTCTCAGGGATGCTGTACGAGCAGTACTTC. Protein product: CSARVSGMLYEQYF.

As for this clonotype: The CDR3 carries no conserved terminal phenylalanine or tryptophan, so it likely arises from a read error. J is TRBJ2-6 and V is TRBV12-3 or TRBV12-4; D not resolved. The length of the CDR3 is 14 residues. V lost 3 bases to trimming and J lost 4 bases, with 7 bases between them. CDR3: CASSFARGANVLTL. In DNA form, the CDR3 reads TGTGCCAGCAGTTTTGCACGGGGGGCCAACGTCCTGACTCTC.

This clonotype occurred a few times. The chain has TRBV24-1 and TRBJ1-2; maybe TRBD1 (5 bases). This CDR3 has 13 residues. CDR1 is KGHDR and CDR2 is SFDVKD in the germline V gene. V lost 7 bases, J lost 5 bases, and 13 bases lay in between. The CDR3 region is CATRGSRDYGYTF. The CDR3 DNA reads TGTGCCACCAGGGGATCCAGGGATTATGGCTACACCTTC.

As concerns this clonotype: It is unclear where the CDR3 begins or ends on the DNA, so no DNA is shown, and the CDR3 is as TCRdb lists it. This chain connects TRBV12-3 or TRBV12-4 to TRBJ2-2; the table names TRBD1, a call not compared with the DNA. The CDR3 is 16 amino acids in total, end residues counted. The chain's CDR3 is CASSFGTGANTGELSF.

This clonotype was seen a handful of times. The chain has TRBV15 and TRBJ2-7; TRBD1 agrees at 8 bases. Germline CDR1 LNHNV, CDR2 YYDKDF (reference sequence). V trimming: 2 bases; J trimming: 3 bases; junction bases outside the gene matches: 6. This CDR3 is built from 15 residues. The CDR3 region has the DNA TGTGCCACCAGCAGACCTCGACAGGGGAGCTACGAGCAGTACTTC. Translation gives CATSRPRQGSYEQYF.

Details on this clonotype: A read error may be the cause here, since a much bigger clone is one base away. In this CDR3 the conserved last residue, phenylalanine or tryptophan, is missing, so a read error is likely. V and J are TRBV5-4 and TRBJ1-2; D not resolved. The CDR3 runs to 13 residues. V was trimmed by 1 base and J by 1 base, leaving 5 bases between them. The V gene's germline CDR1 is SGHNT and CDR2 YYREEE (reference sequence). The CDR3 region is CASSLKGNYGYTS. As DNA, the CDR3 is TGTGCCAGCAGCTTGAAGGGTAACTATGGCTACACCTCC.

CDR3 loop: CASSMEPGFHYEQYF. The CDR3 nucleotides are TGCGCCAGCAGCATGGAACCGGGATTCCACTACGAGCAGTACTTC. This rearrangement joins TRBV5-1 to TRBJ2-7, with D possibly TRBD2 on 5 matching bases. Germline lookup yields CDR1 SGHRS and CDR2 YFSETQ. The V gene lost 4 bases and the J gene lost 3 bases, with 17 bases spanning the gap. CDR3 length: 15 residues. The full variable domain, completed using reference TRBV5-1 and TRBJ2-7, is KAGVTQTPRYLIKTRGQQVTLSCSPISGHRSVSWYQQTPGQGLQFLFEYFSETQRNKGNFPGRFSGRQFSNSRSEMNVSTLELGDSALYLCASSMEPGFHYEQYFGPGTRLTVT.

With respect to this clonotype: Mismatch with germline at one junction end may stem from a read error. The chain employs TRBV9 and TRBJ2-7; the D is unclear. The CDR3 has 13 residues. Germline CDR1 and CDR2: SGDLS and YYNGEE. Here the CDR3 DNA reads TGTGCCAGCAGCTTACACACTTACACCCCTCCACTTTTC. Protein sequence: CASSLHTYTPPLF.

This clonotype was seen a single time. V gene TRBV5-1 combines with J gene TRBJ1-2, with D possibly TRBD1 on 6 matching bases. Per germline, CDR1 SGHRS and CDR2 YFSETQ. The V and J ends lost 3 bases and 6 bases respectively, with 15 bases between them. This CDR3 is built from 14 residues. CDR3 in DNA: TGCGCCAGCAGCTCCCTAATGGACAGTCATGGCTACACCTTC. This encodes CASSSLMDSHGYTF.

Regarding this clonotype: At one end the junction does not follow the germline gene, possibly because of a read error. The chain joins TRBV7-2 to TRBJ1-5; D is possibly TRBD1 (6 bases). The CDR3 spans 15 residues. The germline V gene encodes CDR1 SGHTA and CDR2 FQGNSA. The CDR3 protein is CASSLEQGLEQNPHF. The DNA of the CDR3 is TGTGCCAGTAGCTTAGAACAGGGATTAGAACAGAACCCGCATTTT.

V and J are TRBV7-2 and TRBJ2-5, with D perhaps TRBD1 (5 bases). Germline CDR1 reads SGHTA; CDR2 reads FQGNSA. The CDR3 length is 16 residues. V was cut by 3 bases and J by 10 bases, with 24 bases left in between. In nucleotides, the CDR3 is TGTGCCAGCAGCTTCTCGTATGACAGAGGCGAGCAGAACCAGTACTTC. This codes for CASSFSYDRGEQNQYF.

This rearrangement joins TRBV29-1 to TRBJ1-2; perhaps TRBD1 as D (5 bases). Deletions cut 4 bases from V and 1 base from J, with 10 bases between. Germline V lookup: CDR1 SQVTM, CDR2 ANQGSEA. This CDR3 has 13 amino acids. As DNA, the CDR3 is TGCAGCGTTGTCGCGACAGTTAACTATGGCTACACCTTC. It encodes CSVVATVNYGYTF.

The chain employs TRBV9 and TRBJ1-1; no clear D gene. The germline V gene has CDR1 SGDLS and CDR2 YYNGEE. V was pared by 4 bases and J by 10 bases, with 17 bases between. The CDR3 loop spans 13 amino acids. The CDR3 DNA sequence: TGTGCCAGCAGCTTTGAGGGCGAGCGGGGAGCTTTCTTT. It encodes CASSFEGERGAFF.

This clonotype has ten or more counts. The V call is TRBV19, the J call TRBJ2-7; a weak D match, TRBD2 (7 bases). V was clipped by 1 base and J by 3 bases, with 13 bases between them. The CDR3 is 15 amino acids. Germline loops: CDR1 LNHDA, CDR2 SQIVND (reference sequence). The CDR3: CASSIVAGAYYEQYF. The CDR3, as DNA: TGTGCCAGTAGTATAGTTGCGGGGGCCTACTACGAGCAGTACTTC.

This chain connects TRBV5-5 to TRBJ1-6; D gene unclear. V lost 5 bases, J lost 0 bases, and 15 bases lay in between. CDR3 length equals 17 residues. Germline CDR1 is SGHKS and CDR2 is YYEKEE (reference sequence). The CDR3 DNA reads as TGTGCCAGCAGGACGGGGATACGGGTCTCCTATAATTCACCCCTCCACTTT. As protein: CASRTGIRVSYNSPLHF.

With regard to this clonotype: One end of the junction is discordant with germline, which a read error may explain. The chain is built from TRBV7-2 and TRBJ1-2, with no clear D. CDR3 size: 14 residues. Per germline, CDR1 SGHTA and CDR2 FQGNSA. The CDR3, as DNA: TGTGCCAGCAGCCTAGCGCTGGTAATCTATGGCTACACCTTC. It is translated as CASSLALVIYGYTF.

A remark on this clonotype: A much larger clone differs by one base, so this may be a read error. CDR3 DNA sequence: TGCAGTGCCCTGGGGGGGGCGAACACCGGGGAGCTGTATTTT. Protein: CSALGGANTGELYF. The chain joins TRBV20-1 to TRBJ2-2; possibly TRBD2 for D (7 bases). This CDR3 region has 14 residues. Germline loops: CDR1 DFQATT, CDR2 SNEGSKA (reference sequence).

V usage is TRBV5-6 and J usage is TRBJ1-2, with a weak D call TRBD1 (5 bases). This CDR3 is 15 amino acids long. Germline-derived CDR1 and CDR2 are SGHDT and YYEEEE. Trimming left V 2 bases short and J 8 bases short, with 19 bases between. For the CDR3, the DNA is TGTGCCAGCAGCTTAATGGGGAACGCGGGGGAAGGCTACACCTTC. Translating it yields CASSLMGNAGEGYTF.

The sample holds many counts of this clonotype. CDR3: CASSLLTGAMNTEAFF. For the CDR3, the DNA is TGTGCCAGCAGCCTCCTGACAGGGGCCATGAACACTGAAGCTTTCTTT. The chain uses TRBV14 and TRBJ1-1; the match to TRBD1 covers 8 bases. With V trimmed by 4 bases and J by 0 bases, 7 bases remained unmatched. The length of the CDR3 is 16 residues. The germline gives CDR1 SGHDN, CDR2 FVKESK.